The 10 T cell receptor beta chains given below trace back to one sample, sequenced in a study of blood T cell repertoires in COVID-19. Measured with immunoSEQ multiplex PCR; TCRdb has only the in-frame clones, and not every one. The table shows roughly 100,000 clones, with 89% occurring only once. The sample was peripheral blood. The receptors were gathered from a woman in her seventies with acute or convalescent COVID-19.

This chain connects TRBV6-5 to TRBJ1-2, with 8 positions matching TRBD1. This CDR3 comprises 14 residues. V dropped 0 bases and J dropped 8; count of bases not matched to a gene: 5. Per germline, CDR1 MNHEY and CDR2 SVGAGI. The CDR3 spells CASSYSQGAMGYTF. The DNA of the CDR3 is TGTGCCAGCAGTTACTCGCAGGGGGCTATGGGCTACACCTTC.

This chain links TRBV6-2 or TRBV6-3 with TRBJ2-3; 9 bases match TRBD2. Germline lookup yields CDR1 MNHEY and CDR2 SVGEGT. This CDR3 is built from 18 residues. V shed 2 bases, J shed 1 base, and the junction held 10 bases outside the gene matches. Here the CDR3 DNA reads TGTGCCAGCAGTTACCGGCCCAAGACTAGCGGCGGCACAGATACGCAGTATTTT. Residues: CASSYRPKTSGGTDTQYF.

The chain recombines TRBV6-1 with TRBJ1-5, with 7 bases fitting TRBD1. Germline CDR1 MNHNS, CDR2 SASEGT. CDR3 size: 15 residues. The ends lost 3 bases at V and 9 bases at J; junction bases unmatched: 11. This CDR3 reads CASSDLTGASGPQHF. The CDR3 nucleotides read TGTGCCAGCAGTGACCTTACAGGGGCGAGTGGGCCCCAGCATTTT.

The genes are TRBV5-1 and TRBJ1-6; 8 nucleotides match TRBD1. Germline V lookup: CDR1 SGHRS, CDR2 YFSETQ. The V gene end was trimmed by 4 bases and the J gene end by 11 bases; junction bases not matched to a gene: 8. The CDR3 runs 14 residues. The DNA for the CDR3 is TGCGCCAGCAGCCCTGGACAGGGTTGGGCACCCCTCCACTTT. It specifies CASSPGQGWAPLHF.

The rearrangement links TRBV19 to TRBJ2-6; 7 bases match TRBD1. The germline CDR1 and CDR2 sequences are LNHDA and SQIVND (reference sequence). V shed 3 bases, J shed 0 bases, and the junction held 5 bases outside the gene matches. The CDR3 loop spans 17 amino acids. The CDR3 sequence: CASSMGQGVSGANVLTF. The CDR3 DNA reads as TGTGCCAGTAGTATGGGTCAGGGGGTCTCTGGGGCCAACGTCCTGACTTTC.

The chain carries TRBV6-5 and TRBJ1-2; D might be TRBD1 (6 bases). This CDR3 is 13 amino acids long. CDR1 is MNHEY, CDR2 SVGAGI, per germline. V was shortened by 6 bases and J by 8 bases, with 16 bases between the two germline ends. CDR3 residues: CASSDPQGRGYTF. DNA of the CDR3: TGTGCCAGCAGCGACCCACAGGGTCGGGGCTACACCTTC.

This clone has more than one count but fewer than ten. CDR3 protein: CASSRQGANTEAFF. CDR3 nucleotide sequence: TGTGCCAGCTCACGACAGGGGGCGAACACTGAAGCTTTCTTT. The V gene is TRBV18, the J gene TRBJ1-1; 10 bases are shared with TRBD1. With V trimmed by 4 bases and J by 1 base, 0 bases remained unmatched. Germline CDR1 and CDR2: KGHSH and LQKENI. CDR3 length equals 14 residues.

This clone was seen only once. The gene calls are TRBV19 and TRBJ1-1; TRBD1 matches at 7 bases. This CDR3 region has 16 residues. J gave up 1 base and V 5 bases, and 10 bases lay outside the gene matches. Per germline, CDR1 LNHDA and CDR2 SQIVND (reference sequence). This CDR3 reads CASSAVNRGRNTEAFF. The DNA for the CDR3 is TGTGCCAGTAGTGCAGTTAACAGGGGCCGGAACACTGAAGCTTTCTTT.

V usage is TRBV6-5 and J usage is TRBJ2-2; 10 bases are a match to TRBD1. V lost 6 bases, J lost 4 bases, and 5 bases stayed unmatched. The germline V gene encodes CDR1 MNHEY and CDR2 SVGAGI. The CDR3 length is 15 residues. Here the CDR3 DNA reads TGTGCCAGCAGCCAGACAGGGGGCGTCACCGGGGAGCTGTTTTTT. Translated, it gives CASSQTGGVTGELFF.

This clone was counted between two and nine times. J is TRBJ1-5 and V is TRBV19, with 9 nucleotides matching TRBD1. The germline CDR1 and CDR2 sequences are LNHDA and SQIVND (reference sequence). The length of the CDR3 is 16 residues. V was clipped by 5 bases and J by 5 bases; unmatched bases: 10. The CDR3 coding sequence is TGTGCCAGTAGTGGGGGGACAGGGATCCGTCATCAGCCCCAGCATTTT. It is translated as CASSGGTGIRHQPQHF. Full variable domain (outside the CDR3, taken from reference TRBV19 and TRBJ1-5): DGGITQSPKYLFRKEGQNVTLSCEQNLNHDAMYWYRQDPGQGLRLIYYSQIVNDFQKGDIAEGYSVSREKKESFPLTVTSAQKNPTAFYLCASSGGTGIRHQPQHFGDGTRLSIL.